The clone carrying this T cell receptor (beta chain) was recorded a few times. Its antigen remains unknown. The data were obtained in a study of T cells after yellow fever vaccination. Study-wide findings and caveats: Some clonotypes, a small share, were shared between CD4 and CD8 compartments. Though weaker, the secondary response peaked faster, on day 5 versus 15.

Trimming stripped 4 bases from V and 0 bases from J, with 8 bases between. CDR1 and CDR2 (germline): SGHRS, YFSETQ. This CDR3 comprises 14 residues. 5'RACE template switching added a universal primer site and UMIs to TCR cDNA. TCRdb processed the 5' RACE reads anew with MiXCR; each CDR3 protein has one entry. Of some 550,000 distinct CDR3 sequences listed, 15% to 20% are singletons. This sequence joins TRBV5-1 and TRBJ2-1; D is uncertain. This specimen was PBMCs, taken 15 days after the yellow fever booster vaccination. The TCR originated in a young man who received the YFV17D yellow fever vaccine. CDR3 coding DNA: TGCGCCAGCAGCGCCCCAAACTCCTACAATGAGCAGTTCTTC. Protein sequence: CASSAPNSYNEQFF.